The next 14 T cell receptor beta chains were all read from a single sample in a study of cytotoxic CD8 clonotypes in ibrutinib-treated CLL. The table came from immunoSEQ multiplex PCR; TCRdb's copy has only in-frame clones and leaves some out. The sample records 53,000 or so clones, roughly 49% being singletons. The sequenced sample was PBMCs, obtained at disease progression, from a patient treated with ibrutinib. The origin of the receptors is a human donor with chronic lymphocytic leukemia.

The sample holds one count of this clone. This chain connects TRBV5-1 to TRBJ2-3; no firm D call. Trimming took 5 bases from V and 2 from J, leaving 18 bases between them. Looked up from germline, CDR1 is SGHRS and CDR2 is YFSETQ. The CDR3 has 16 amino acids. This chain's CDR3 is CASRSDLGRTTDTQYF. CDR3 in DNA: TGCGCCAGCAGATCCGACTTAGGACGGACCACAGATACGCAGTATTTT.

The chain links TRBV29-1 to TRBJ2-7; perhaps TRBD1 as D (6 bases). The CDR3 runs 11 residues. CDR1 and CDR2 (germline): SQVTM, ANQGSEA. Trimming took 4 bases from V and 5 from J, leaving 9 bases between them. CDR3 amino acids: CSVGGPNEQYF. The CDR3 nucleotides read TGCAGCGTTGGGGGGCCCAACGAGCAGTACTTC.

The chain links TRBV11-2 to TRBJ2-5, with D unresolved. V lost 3 bases and J lost 5, with 4 bases in between. Germline V gene sequence: CDR1 SGHAT, CDR2 FQNNGV. The CDR3 totals 11 residues. CDR3 sequence: CASSLMETQYF. CDR3 DNA: TGTGCCAGCAGCTTGATGGAGACCCAGTACTTC.

V usage is TRBV23-1 and J usage is TRBJ1-5, with a possible D match to TRBD1 (6 bases). TRBV23-1 is an ORF, with its function uncertain. The CDR3 covers 15 residues. The germline V and J ends were trimmed by 4 bases and 3 bases, with 13 bases remaining between them. This chain's CDR3 is CASSPHTGFNQPQHF. The CDR3 region has the DNA TGCGCCAGCAGTCCCCATACAGGGTTCAATCAGCCCCAGCATTTT.

The V gene is TRBV29-1, the J gene TRBJ2-7; D call uncertain. CDR3 size: 13 residues. The V end was cut by 4 bases, the J end by 4 bases, with 14 bases between. The germline gives CDR1 SQVTM, CDR2 ANQGSEA. The CDR3 here is CSVVVQNFYEQYF. As DNA, the CDR3 is TGCAGCGTTGTCGTACAGAACTTTTACGAGCAGTACTTC.

The chain joins TRBV9 to TRBJ1-3; D gene uncertain. CDR3 length: 14 amino acids. The ends were cut back, 0 bases at V and 1 base at J, with 5 bases in the middle. Germline CDR1 SGDLS, CDR2 YYNGEE. The CDR3 region is CASSVEGSGNTIYF. DNA for the CDR3: TGTGCCAGCAGCGTAGAAGGGTCTGGAAACACCATATATTTT.

The chain couples TRBV7-9 to TRBJ2-7, with 8 bases that match TRBD2. CDR1 and CDR2 (germline): SEHNR, FQNEAQ (reference sequence). The CDR3 is 15 residues long. The trim removed 0 bases at V and 3 bases at J, leaving 4 bases unmatched. For the CDR3, the DNA is TGTGCCAGCAGCTTAGCAGAACTAGCGGACTACGAGCAGTACTTC. As protein: CASSLAELADYEQYF.

This clone was seen a handful of times. This chain links TRBV27 with TRBJ1-5; no clear D gene. The CDR3 sequence is 14 residues long. Looked up from germline, CDR1 is MNHEY and CDR2 is SMNVEV (reference sequence). V was pared by 2 bases and J by 0 bases, with 5 bases between. DNA of the CDR3: TGTGCCAGCAGTTTAGCGTATAGCAATCAGCCCCAGCATTTT. Translation: CASSLAYSNQPQHF.

The CDR3 sequence is CASSSGTANEKLFF. The CDR3 DNA reads as TGTGCCAGCTCATCCGGGACAGCTAATGAAAAACTGTTTTTT. J is TRBJ1-4 and V is TRBV18; 7 bases match TRBD1. The CDR3 runs to 14 residues. Germline V CDR1 and CDR2: KGHSH, LQKENI. J gave up 3 bases and V 5 bases, and 3 bases lay outside the gene matches.

The genes are TRBV5-5 and TRBJ2-1; 12 bases agree with TRBD2. Germline CDR1 is SGHKS and CDR2 is YYEKEE (reference sequence). The CDR3 extends over 16 amino acids. Germline trimming cut 1 base from V and 10 bases from J; bases unmatched to any gene: 9. As DNA, the CDR3 is TGTGCCAGCAGCTTGCGGCTAGCGGGGGGGCAGTGGGAGCAGTTCTTC. It yields the protein CASSLRLAGGQWEQFF.

This chain connects TRBV2 to TRBJ2-5; tentative D call: TRBD1 (5 bases). The V gene lost 4 bases and the J gene lost 2 bases, with 14 bases spanning the gap. This CDR3 has 15 amino acids. The V gene's germline CDR1 is SNHLY and CDR2 FYNNEI. CDR3 sequence reads: CASSAQGGQQETQYF. In DNA, the CDR3 is TGTGCCAGCAGTGCGCAGGGTGGGCAACAAGAGACCCAGTACTTC.

The V and J genes are TRBV15 and TRBJ2-3, with TRBD2 matching over 13 bases. Per the germline V gene, CDR1 is LNHNV and CDR2 is YYDKDF (reference sequence). V lost 3 bases, J lost 2 bases, and 11 bases stayed unmatched. This CDR3 has 19 residues. CDR3 sequence: CATSRARTSGGANTDTQYF. The CDR3 DNA follows: TGTGCCACCAGCAGGGCCCGGACTAGCGGGGGAGCTAACACAGATACGCAGTATTTT.

This clone appeared a few times. The rearrangement uses TRBV19 and TRBJ1-1; D is perhaps TRBD1 (6 bases). Germline V gives CDR1 LNHDA, CDR2 SQIVND (reference sequence). Trimming cost V 9 bases and J 2 bases, with 13 bases left between them. This CDR3 region has 13 residues. The CDR3 loop is CASSDRPNTEAFF. CDR3 in DNA: TGTGCCAGCAGCGACAGGCCCAACACTGAAGCTTTCTTT.

This clone was observed a handful of times. This CDR3 reads CASTQPFF. DNA for the CDR3: TGTGCCAGCACCCAGCCCTTCTTT. The chain employs TRBV2 and TRBJ1-1; D not certain. The CDR3 runs 8 residues. The V and J ends lost 7 bases and 14 bases respectively, with 8 bases between them. Germline assignment: CDR1 SNHLY and CDR2 FYNNEI.